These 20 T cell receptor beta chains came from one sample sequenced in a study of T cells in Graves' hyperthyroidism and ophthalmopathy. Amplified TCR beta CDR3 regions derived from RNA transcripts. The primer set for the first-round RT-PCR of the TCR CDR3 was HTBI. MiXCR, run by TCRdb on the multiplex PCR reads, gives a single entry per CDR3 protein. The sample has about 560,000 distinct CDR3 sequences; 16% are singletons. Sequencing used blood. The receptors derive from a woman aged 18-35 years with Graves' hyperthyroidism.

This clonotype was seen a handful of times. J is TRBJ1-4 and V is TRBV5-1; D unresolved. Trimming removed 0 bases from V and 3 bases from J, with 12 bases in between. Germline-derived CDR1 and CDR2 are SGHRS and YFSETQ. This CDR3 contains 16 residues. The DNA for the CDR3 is TGCGCCAGCAGCTTGGAGGTAACAGCCCCTAATGAAAAACTGTTTTTT. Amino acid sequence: CASSLEVTAPNEKLFF.

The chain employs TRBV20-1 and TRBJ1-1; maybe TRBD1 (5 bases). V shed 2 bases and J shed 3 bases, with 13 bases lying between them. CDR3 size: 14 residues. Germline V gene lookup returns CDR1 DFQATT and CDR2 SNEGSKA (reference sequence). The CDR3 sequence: CSARLEGRYTEAFF. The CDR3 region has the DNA TGCAGTGCTAGATTGGAGGGACGGTACACTGAAGCTTTCTTT.

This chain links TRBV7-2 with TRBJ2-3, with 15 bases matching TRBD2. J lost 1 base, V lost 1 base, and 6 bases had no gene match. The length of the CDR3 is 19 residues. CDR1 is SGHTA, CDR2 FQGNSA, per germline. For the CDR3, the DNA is TGTGCCAGCAGCTTAGTGTTAGGACTAGCGGGGGGGGGCACAGATACGCAGTATTTT. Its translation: CASSLVLGLAGGGTDTQYF.

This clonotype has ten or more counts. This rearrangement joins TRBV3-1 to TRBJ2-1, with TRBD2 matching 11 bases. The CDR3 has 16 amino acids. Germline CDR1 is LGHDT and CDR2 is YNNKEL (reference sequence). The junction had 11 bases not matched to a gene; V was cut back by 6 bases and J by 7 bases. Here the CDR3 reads CASRGLSGRARNEQFF. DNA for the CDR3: TGTGCCAGCAGGGGTCTTAGCGGGAGGGCGAGGAATGAGCAGTTCTTC.

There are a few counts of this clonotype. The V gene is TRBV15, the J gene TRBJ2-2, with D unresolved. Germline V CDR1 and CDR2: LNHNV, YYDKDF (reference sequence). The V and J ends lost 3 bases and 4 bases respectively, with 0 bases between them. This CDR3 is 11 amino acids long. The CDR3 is CATSSTGELFF. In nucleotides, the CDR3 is TGTGCCACCAGCAGCACCGGGGAGCTGTTTTTT.

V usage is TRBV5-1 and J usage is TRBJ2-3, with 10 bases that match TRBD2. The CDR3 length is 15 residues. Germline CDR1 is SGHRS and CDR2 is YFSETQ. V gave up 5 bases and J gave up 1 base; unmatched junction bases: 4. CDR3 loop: CASSTSGRGTDTQYF. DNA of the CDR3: TGCGCCAGCAGTACGAGCGGGAGGGGCACAGATACGCAGTATTTT.

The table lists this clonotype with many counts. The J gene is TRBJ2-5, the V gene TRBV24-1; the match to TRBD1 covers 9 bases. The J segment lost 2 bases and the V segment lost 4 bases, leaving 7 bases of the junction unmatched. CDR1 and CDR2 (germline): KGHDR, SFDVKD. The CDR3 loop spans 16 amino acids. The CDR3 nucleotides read TGTGCCACCAGTGACGTCCACGGACAGGGGCAAGAGACCCAGTACTTC. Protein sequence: CATSDVHGQGQETQYF.

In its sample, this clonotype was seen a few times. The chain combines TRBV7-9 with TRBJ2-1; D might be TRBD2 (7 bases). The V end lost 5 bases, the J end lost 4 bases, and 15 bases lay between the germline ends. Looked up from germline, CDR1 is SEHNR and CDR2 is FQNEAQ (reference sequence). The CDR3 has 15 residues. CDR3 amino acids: CASSAEGGIYNEQFF. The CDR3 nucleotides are TGTGCCAGCAGCGCCGAGGGGGGGATTTACAATGAGCAGTTCTTC.

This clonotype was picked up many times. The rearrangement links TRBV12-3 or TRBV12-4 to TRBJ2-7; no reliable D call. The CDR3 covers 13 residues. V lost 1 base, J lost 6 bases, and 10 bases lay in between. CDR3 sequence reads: CASSLVAVSEQYF. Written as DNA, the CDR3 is TGTGCCAGCAGTTTAGTGGCAGTTTCCGAGCAGTACTTC.

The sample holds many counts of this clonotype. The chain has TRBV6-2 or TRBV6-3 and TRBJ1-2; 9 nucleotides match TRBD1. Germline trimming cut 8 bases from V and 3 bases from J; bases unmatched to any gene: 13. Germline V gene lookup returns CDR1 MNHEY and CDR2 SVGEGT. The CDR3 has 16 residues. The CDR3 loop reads CASCWTGESTDYGYTF. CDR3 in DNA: TGTGCCAGCTGTTGGACAGGGGAATCGACTGACTATGGCTACACCTTC.

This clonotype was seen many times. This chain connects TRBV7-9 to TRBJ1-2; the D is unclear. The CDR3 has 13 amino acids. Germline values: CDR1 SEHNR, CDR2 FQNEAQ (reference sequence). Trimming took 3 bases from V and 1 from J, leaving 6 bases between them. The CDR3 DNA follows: TGTGCCAGCAGCTTGGAAGTTAACTATGGCTACACCTTC. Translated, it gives CASSLEVNYGYTF.

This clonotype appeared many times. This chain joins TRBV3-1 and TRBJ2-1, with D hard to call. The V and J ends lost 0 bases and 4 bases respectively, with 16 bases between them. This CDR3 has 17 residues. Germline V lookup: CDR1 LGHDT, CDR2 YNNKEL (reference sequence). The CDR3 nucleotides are TGTGCCAGCAGCCAAGATCGGTTGGGTACCTCTTACAATGAGCAGTTCTTC. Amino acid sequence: CASSQDRLGTSYNEQFF.

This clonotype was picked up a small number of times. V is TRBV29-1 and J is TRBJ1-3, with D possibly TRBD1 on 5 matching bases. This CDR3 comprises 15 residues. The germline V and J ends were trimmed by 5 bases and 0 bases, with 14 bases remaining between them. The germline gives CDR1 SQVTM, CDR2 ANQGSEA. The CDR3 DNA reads TGCAGCGTTACCCTCCGCAGGGACTCTGGAAACACCATATATTTT. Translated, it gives CSVTLRRDSGNTIYF. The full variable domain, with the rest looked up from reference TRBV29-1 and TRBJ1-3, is SAVISQKPSRDICQRGTSLTIQCQVDSQVTMMFWYRQQPGQSLTLIATANQGSEATYESGFVIDKFPISRPNLTFSTLTVSNMSPEDSSIYLCSVTLRRDSGNTIYFGEGSWLTVV.

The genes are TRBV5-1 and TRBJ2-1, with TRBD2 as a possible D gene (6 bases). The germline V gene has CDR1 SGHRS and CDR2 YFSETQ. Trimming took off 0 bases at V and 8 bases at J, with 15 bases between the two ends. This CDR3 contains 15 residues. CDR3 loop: CASSLALALVHEQFF. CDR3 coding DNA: TGCGCCAGCAGCTTGGCACTAGCCTTAGTCCATGAGCAGTTCTTC.

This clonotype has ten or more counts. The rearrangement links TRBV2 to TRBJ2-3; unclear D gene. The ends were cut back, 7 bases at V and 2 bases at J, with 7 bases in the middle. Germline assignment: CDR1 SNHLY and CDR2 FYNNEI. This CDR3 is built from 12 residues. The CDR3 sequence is CASMELTDTQYF. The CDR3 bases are TGTGCCAGCATGGAGCTCACAGATACGCAGTATTTT.

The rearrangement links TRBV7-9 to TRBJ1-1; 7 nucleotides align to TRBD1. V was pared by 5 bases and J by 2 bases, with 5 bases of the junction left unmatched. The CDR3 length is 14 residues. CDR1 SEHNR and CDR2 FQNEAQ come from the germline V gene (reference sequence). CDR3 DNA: TGTGCCAGCAGCAACCGGGACAGCAACACTGAAGCTTTCTTT. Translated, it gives CASSNRDSNTEAFF.

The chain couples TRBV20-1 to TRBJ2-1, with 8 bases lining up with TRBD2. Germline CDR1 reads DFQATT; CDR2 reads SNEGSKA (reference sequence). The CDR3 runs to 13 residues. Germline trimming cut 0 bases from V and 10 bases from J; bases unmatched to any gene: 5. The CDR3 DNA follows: TGCAGTGCTAGAGAGGTAGCGGGATGGGAGCAGTTCTTC. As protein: CSAREVAGWEQFF.

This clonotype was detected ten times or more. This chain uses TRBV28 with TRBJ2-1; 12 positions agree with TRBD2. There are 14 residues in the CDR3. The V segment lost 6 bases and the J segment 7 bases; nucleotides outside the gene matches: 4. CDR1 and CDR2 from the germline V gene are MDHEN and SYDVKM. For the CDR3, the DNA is TGTGCCAGCAGAGGACTAGCGGGGTGGAATGAGCAGTTCTTC. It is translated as CASRGLAGWNEQFF.

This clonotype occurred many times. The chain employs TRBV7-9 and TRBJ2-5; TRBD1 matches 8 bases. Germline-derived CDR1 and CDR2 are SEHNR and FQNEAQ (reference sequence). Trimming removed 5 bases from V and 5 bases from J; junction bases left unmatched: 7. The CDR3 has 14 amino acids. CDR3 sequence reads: CASSAGTGGETQYF. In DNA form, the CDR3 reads TGTGCCAGCAGCGCCGGGACAGGAGGGGAGACCCAGTACTTC.

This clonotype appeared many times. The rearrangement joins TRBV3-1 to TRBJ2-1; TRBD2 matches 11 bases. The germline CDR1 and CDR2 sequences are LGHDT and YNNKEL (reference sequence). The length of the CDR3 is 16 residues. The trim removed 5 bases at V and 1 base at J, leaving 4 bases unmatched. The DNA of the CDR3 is TGTGCCAGCAGCGGACTAGCGGGTCGGTCCTACAATGAGCAGTTCTTC. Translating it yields CASSGLAGRSYNEQFF.